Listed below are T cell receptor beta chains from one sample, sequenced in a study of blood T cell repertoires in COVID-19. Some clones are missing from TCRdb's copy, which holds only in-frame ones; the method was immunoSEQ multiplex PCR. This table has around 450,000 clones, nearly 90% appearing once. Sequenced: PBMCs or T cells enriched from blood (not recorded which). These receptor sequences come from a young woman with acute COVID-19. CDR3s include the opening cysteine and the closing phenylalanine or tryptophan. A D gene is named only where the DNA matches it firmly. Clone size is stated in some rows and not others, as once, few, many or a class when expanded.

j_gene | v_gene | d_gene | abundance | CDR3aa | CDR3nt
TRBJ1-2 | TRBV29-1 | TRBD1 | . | CSVIQGIDYGYTF | TGCAGCGTTATACAGGGGATTGACTATGGCTACACCTTC
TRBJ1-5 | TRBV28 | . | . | CASSLDSNSNQPQHF | TGTGCCAGCAGTCTCGACAGTAATAGCAATCAGCCCCAGCATTTT
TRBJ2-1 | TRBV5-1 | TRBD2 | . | CASSRTFSGGANNEQFF | TGCGCCAGCAGCAGGACATTCAGCGGGGGGGCAAACAATGAGCAGTTCTTC
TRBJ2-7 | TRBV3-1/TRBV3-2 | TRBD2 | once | CASSLLGLSYEQYF | TGTGCCAGCAGCCTCCTGGGACTATCCTACGAGCAGTACTTC
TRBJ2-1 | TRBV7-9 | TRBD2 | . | CASETGTSGGALDEQFF | TGTGCCAGCGAAACGGGGACTAGCGGGGGGGCCTTAGATGAGCAGTTCTTC
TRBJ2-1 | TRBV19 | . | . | CASSRDTYSYNEQFF | TGTGCCAGTAGTCGGGACACCTACTCCTACAATGAGCAGTTCTTC
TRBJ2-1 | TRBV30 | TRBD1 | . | CAWRGQIYNEQFF | TGTGCCTGGAGGGGACAGATTTACAATGAGCAGTTCTTC
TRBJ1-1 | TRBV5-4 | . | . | CAGSGQTKIFVNTEAFF | TGTGCCGGTTCCGGACAGACCAAGATTTTTGTGAACACTGAAGCTTTCTTT
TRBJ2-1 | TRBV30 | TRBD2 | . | CAWSVIAGGLSSYNEQFF | TGTGCCTGGAGTGTTATAGCGGGAGGACTCAGCTCCTACAATGAGCAGTTCTTC
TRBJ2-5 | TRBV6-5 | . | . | CASSYSKRIQETQYF | TGTGCCAGCAGTTACTCGAAGCGGATCCAAGAGACCCAGTACTTC
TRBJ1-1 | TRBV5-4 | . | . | CASSPAMTDFMNTEAFF | TGTGCCAGCAGCCCAGCTATGACCGACTTCATGAACACTGAAGCTTTCTTT
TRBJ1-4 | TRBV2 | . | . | CASSDLLEGKLFF | TGTGCCAGCAGTGACCTACTAGAAGGAAAACTGTTTTTT
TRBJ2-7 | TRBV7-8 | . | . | CASSSDSSYEQYF | TGTGCCAGCAGCTCGGACAGCTCCTACGAGCAGTACTTC
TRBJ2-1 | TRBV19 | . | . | CASNPGGGQWQFF | TGTGCCAGTAATCCCGGAGGGGGACAGTGGCAGTTCTTC
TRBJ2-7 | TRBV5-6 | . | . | CASSLRGLVYEQYF | TGTGCCAGCAGCTTGAGAGGTCTAGTTTACGAGCAGTACTTC
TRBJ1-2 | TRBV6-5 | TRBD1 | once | CASTPGQGLYGYTF | TGTGCCAGCACTCCAGGACAGGGTCTATATGGCTACACCTTC
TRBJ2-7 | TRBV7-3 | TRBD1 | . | CASSLGTAYEQYF | TGTGCCAGCAGCCTCGGGACAGCCTACGAGCAGTACTTC
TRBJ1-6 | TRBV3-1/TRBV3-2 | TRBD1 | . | CASSQVGQGSSPLHF | TGTGCCAGCAGCCAAGTGGGACAGGGAAGTTCACCCCTCCACTTT
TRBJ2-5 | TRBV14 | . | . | CASSRDTNQETQYF | TGTGCCAGCAGCCGGGACACCAATCAAGAGACCCAGTACTTC
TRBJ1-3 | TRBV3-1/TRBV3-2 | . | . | CASPRVLSNTIYF | TGTGCCAGTCCCAGGGTTCTGAGTAACACCATATATTTT
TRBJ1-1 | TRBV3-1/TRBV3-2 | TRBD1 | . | CASTHGQGAGTEAFF | TGTGCCAGCACCCATGGACAGGGGGCCGGGACTGAAGCTTTCTTT
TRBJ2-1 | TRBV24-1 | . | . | CATSVSSEQFF | TGTGCCACCAGTGTTAGCTCTGAGCAGTTCTTC
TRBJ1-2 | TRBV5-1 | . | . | CASRRGLDGYTF | TGCGCCAGTAGGAGGGGCCTAGATGGCTACACCTTC
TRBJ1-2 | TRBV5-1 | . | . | CASSYLQGSYGYTF | TGCGCCAGCAGCTACCTACAGGGATCCTATGGCTACACCTTC
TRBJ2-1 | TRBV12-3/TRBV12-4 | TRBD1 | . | CASRTGLDEQFF | TGTGCCAGCAGGACAGGGCTTGATGAGCAGTTCTTC
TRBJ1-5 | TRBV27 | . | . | CASSPRGTWPQHF | TGTGCCAGCAGTCCCCGAGGTACGTGGCCCCAGCATTTT